The clone carrying this TCR beta chain was recorded only once. The target antigen is unknown. This sample was taken from a study of CD8 T cells in ankylosing spondylitis. Quantitative 5'-RACE with molecular barcodes generated TCR beta libraries. TCRdb processed the 5' RACE reads anew with MiXCR; each CDR3 protein has one entry. The repertoire holds around 450,000 distinct CDR3 sequences, 20% to 30% seen once, with roughly 1% in the top ten. Study results and caveats: What seemed typical of ankylosing spondylitis blood was a TCR beta motif built from roughly eight highly homologous variants. Disease-linked clones had a CD8+ phenotype and relatively low frequency in peripheral blood. Disease-linked clones reportedly showed significant enrichment in matched ankylosing spondylitis synovial fluid. Earlier studies detected some motif variants in reactive arthritis synovial fluid and blood.

V lost 7 bases, J lost 6 bases, and 13 bases lay in between. The CDR3 loop spans 13 amino acids. Germline V gene sequence: CDR1 SNHLY, CDR2 FYNNEI. The sequenced sample was blood, either unsorted or a sorted T cell fraction (not recorded which). This TCR derives from a male donor with ankylosing spondylitis. V is TRBV2 and J is TRBJ1-5; D might be TRBD1 (5 bases). CDR3 in amino acids: CASIPGRGQPQHF. The CDR3 DNA is TGTGCCAGCATCCCAGGGAGAGGTCAGCCCCAGCATTTT.